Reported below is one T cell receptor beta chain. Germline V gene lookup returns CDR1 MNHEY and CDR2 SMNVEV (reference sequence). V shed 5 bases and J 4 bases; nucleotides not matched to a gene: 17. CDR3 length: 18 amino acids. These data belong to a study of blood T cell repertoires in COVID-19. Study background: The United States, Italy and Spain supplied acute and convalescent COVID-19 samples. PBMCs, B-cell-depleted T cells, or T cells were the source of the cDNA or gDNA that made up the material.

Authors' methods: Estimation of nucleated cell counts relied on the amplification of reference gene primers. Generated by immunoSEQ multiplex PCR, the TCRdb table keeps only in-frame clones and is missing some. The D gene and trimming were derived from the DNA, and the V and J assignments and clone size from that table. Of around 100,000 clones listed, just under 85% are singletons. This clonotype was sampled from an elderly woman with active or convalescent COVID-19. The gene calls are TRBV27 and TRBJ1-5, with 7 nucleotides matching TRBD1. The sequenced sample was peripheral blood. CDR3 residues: CASSPKITDRALNQPQHF. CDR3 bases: TGTGCCAGCAGTCCAAAAATAACTGACAGGGCACTAAATCAGCCCCAGCATTTT.